The 32 T cell receptor beta chains below were found in one sample sequenced in a study of T cells in Graves' hyperthyroidism and ophthalmopathy. Amplified regions were TCR beta CDR3 sequences from RNA transcripts. The HTBI primer set was used in a first-round RT-PCR of the TCR CDR3. TCRdb re-analysed the multiplex PCR reads in MiXCR, keeping a single row per CDR3 protein. This table holds a few hundred thousand distinct CDR3 sequences, around 14% found once. Sequenced: blood. All receptors derive from a woman aged 25 to 39 with Graves' hyperthyroidism.

This sequence joins TRBV19 and TRBJ1-6; no clear D. V lost 5 bases to trimming and J lost 13 bases, with 15 bases between them. This CDR3 has 13 residues. CDR1 LNHDA and CDR2 SQIVND come from the germline V gene (reference sequence). The CDR3: CASSLPPSGPLHF. Written as DNA, the CDR3 is TGTGCCAGTAGTCTGCCCCCTAGTGGGCCCCTCCACTTT.

This clonotype has at least ten counts. The CDR3 DNA reads as TGTGCCAGCAGTACAGGGGCGGACAGCTCCTACAATGAGCAGTTCTTC. It specifies CASSTGADSSYNEQFF. The chain joins TRBV7-2 to TRBJ2-1; 7 bases fit TRBD1. The CDR3 length is 16 residues. Trimming removed 6 bases from V and 0 bases from J; junction bases left unmatched: 8. Germline CDR1 and CDR2: SGHTA and FQGNSA.

The chain's CDR3 is CASSFTGQGGSNSPLHF. CDR3 DNA: TGTGCCAGCAGTTTCACGGGACAGGGGGGTTCGAATTCACCCCTCCACTTT. V gene TRBV27 combines with J gene TRBJ1-6, with 11 bases fitting TRBD1. This CDR3 region has 17 residues. J gave up 7 bases and V 3 bases, and 8 bases lay outside the gene matches. Per the germline V gene, CDR1 is MNHEY and CDR2 is SMNVEV (reference sequence).

This clonotype was seen more than once but under ten times. The chain combines TRBV5-6 with TRBJ1-2, with D possibly being TRBD1 (5 bases). CDR1 is SGHDT and CDR2 is YYEEEE in the germline V gene. The CDR3 sequence is 15 residues long. V shed 5 bases and J shed 3 bases, with 17 bases lying between them. DNA for the CDR3: TGTGCCAGCAGTCAAGCAGGGCTGGGGCACTATGGCTACACCTTC. It codes for CASSQAGLGHYGYTF. The full variable domain, completed using reference TRBV5-6 and TRBJ1-2, is DAGVTQSPTHLIKTRGQQVTLRCSPKSGHDTVSWYQQALGQGPQFIFQYYEEEERQRGNFPDRFSGHQFPNYSSELNVNALLLGDSALYLCASSQAGLGHYGYTFGSGTRLTVV.

This clonotype was found a few times. This chain joins TRBV14 and TRBJ2-1; 9 bases agree with TRBD1. This CDR3 has 16 residues. V lost 1 base and J lost 1; bases outside the gene matches: 2. Germline V gives CDR1 SGHDN, CDR2 FVKESK. The CDR3 sequence is CASSQAGTGSYNEQFF. The CDR3 DNA follows: TGTGCCAGCAGCCAAGCCGGGACAGGGTCCTACAATGAGCAGTTCTTC.

This clonotype was recorded many times. The chain uses TRBV28 and TRBJ2-7, with 9 bases matching TRBD1. Germline V gives CDR1 MDHEN, CDR2 SYDVKM. The CDR3 sequence is 16 residues long. The J segment lost 7 bases and the V segment lost 5 bases, leaving 15 bases of the junction unmatched. The CDR3 sequence is CASSATGTGFYGEQYF. CDR3 in DNA: TGTGCCAGCAGTGCTACCGGGACAGGGTTTTACGGGGAGCAGTACTTC. The entire variable domain, with the rest obtained from reference TRBV28 and TRBJ2-7, is as follows: DVKVTQSSRYLVKRTGEKVFLECVQDMDHENMFWYRQDPGLGLRLIYFSYDVKMKEKGDIPEGYSVSREKKERFSLILESASTNQTSMYLCASSATGTGFYGEQYFGPGTRLTVT.

The sample holds a few counts of this clonotype. The chain recombines TRBV6-1 with TRBJ2-7, with D perhaps matching TRBD2 (5 bases). CDR1 and CDR2 from the germline V gene are MNHNS and SASEGT. V was clipped by 1 base and J by 0 bases, with 13 bases between them. The CDR3 sequence is 16 residues long. The CDR3 here is CASSEGGDPYSYEQYF. The DNA for the CDR3 is TGTGCCAGCAGTGAAGGGGGAGATCCTTACTCCTACGAGCAGTACTTC.

At least ten counts were recorded for this clonotype. J is TRBJ1-2 and V is TRBV13; tentative D call: TRBD1 (6 bases). The germline V and J ends were trimmed by 3 bases and 5 bases, with 16 bases remaining between them. Germline CDR1 is PRHDT and CDR2 is FYEKMQ (reference sequence). The CDR3 is 15 amino acids. This CDR3 is CASSFLGGTKYGYTF. The CDR3 bases are TGTGCCAGCAGCTTCTTAGGGGGGACAAAGTATGGCTACACCTTC.

This clonotype was seen only a few times. This chain links TRBV12-3 or TRBV12-4 with TRBJ1-4; 8 bases are shared with TRBD1. The CDR3 has 15 amino acids. V lost 6 bases and J lost 3; bases outside the gene matches: 6. CDR3 residues: CASRNQGAANEKLFF. The CDR3 DNA follows: TGTGCCAGCAGAAATCAGGGGGCAGCTAATGAAAAACTGTTTTTT.

This clonotype was counted only a few times. V gene TRBV5-1 combines with J gene TRBJ2-5; TRBD1 agrees at 7 bases. The CDR3 runs to 14 residues. Unmatched junction bases numbered 1, after V lost 0 bases and J lost 2 bases. Germline V lookup: CDR1 SGHRS, CDR2 YFSETQ. The CDR3 bases are TGCGCCAGCAGCTTGGCGGGACAGCAAGAGACCCAGTACTTC. Translation: CASSLAGQQETQYF.

This clonotype was found a few times. The gene calls are TRBV27 and TRBJ2-7; D perhaps matches TRBD1 (5 bases). There are 13 residues in the CDR3. V gave up 5 bases and J gave up 7 bases, with 15 bases separating them. Germline-derived CDR1 and CDR2 are MNHEY and SMNVEV (reference sequence). The DNA of the CDR3 is TGTGCCAGCAGTCTTCAGGGTGTATGGGAGCAGTACTTC. Translation: CASSLQGVWEQYF.

This clonotype was observed at least ten times. The chain recombines TRBV30 with TRBJ2-2, with no clear D. The CDR3 is made up of 12 amino acids. Germline V lookup: CDR1 GTSNPN, CDR2 SVGIG (reference sequence). V lost 2 bases to trimming and J lost 6 bases, with 7 bases between them. DNA of the CDR3: TGTGCCTGGAGTCCCATCCCCGGGGAGCTGTTTTTT. This sequence encodes CAWSPIPGELFF.

Here the CDR3 DNA reads TGTGCCTGGAGGGGATGGGAGGGATCCACAGCTTTCTTT. It is translated as CAWRGWEGSTAFF. The J gene is TRBJ1-1, the V gene TRBV30; unclear D gene. V lost 3 bases and J lost 10, with 18 bases in between. The CDR3 is 13 residues long. Germline-derived CDR1 and CDR2 are GTSNPN and SVGIG (reference sequence). Variable domain in full (rest from reference TRBV30 and TRBJ1-1): SQTIHQWPATLVQPVGSPLSLECTVEGTSNPNLYWYRQAAGRGLQLLFYSVGIGQISSEVPQNLSASRPQDRQFILSSKKLLLSDSGFYLCAWRGWEGSTAFFGQGTRLTVV.

This clonotype was seen many times. The chain carries TRBV28 and TRBJ1-6; the match to TRBD1 covers 7 bases. Germline CDR1 reads MDHEN; CDR2 reads SYDVKM. The CDR3 is 16 residues long. Trimming took 5 bases from V and 9 from J; bases not matched to a gene: 13. The CDR3 spells CASSDYRGPAGSPLHF. The CDR3 bases are TGTGCCAGCAGTGACTACAGGGGCCCGGCGGGTTCACCCCTCCACTTT.

This chain links TRBV6-2 or TRBV6-3 with TRBJ2-1, with a possible D match to TRBD2 (6 bases). CDR3 size: 16 residues. Germline loops: CDR1 MNHEY, CDR2 SVGEGT. Trimming removed 1 base at V and 0 bases at J, with 10 bases between. CDR3 DNA: TGTGCCAGCAGTTACTTGGCGGGACGCTCCTACAATGAGCAGTTCTTC. Its protein is CASSYLAGRSYNEQFF.

This clonotype has more than one count but fewer than ten. The chain is built from TRBV5-8 and TRBJ2-7; tentatively, D is TRBD1 (6 bases). CDR1 is SGHTS, CDR2 YDEGEE, per germline. V was clipped by 1 base and J by 6 bases, with 17 bases between them. The CDR3 runs 15 residues. The CDR3 bases are TGTGCCAGCAGCTTGCCCCTGGTCGCCAGGGGCGAGCAGTACTTC. Translated: CASSLPLVARGEQYF.

This clonotype was seen ten or more times. The CDR3 nucleotides are TGTGCCAGCAATCCCTACAATGAGCAGTTCTTC. Protein: CASNPYNEQFF. The chain employs TRBV2 and TRBJ2-1; no clear D. The germline V and J ends were trimmed by 7 bases and 2 bases, with 3 bases remaining between them. This CDR3 region has 11 residues. The germline V gene has CDR1 SNHLY and CDR2 FYNNEI.

This clonotype was seen ten or more times. The chain recombines TRBV18 with TRBJ2-3; 7 bases are shared with TRBD2. CDR1 and CDR2 (germline): KGHSH, LQKENI. There are 15 residues in the CDR3. V shed 4 bases and J 2 bases; nucleotides not matched to a gene: 6. DNA for the CDR3: TGTGCCAGCTCACGCGTCAGCGGGGACACAGATACGCAGTATTTT. This codes for CASSRVSGDTDTQYF.

This clonotype was found many times. The J gene is TRBJ2-7, the V gene TRBV27; 9 bases agree with TRBD2. The CDR3 consists of 19 residues. CDR1 and CDR2 (germline): MNHEY, SMNVEV (reference sequence). Unmatched junction bases numbered 18, after V lost 3 bases and J lost 3 bases. In DNA form, the CDR3 reads TGTGCCAGCAGTTTTAAAGGACGTCCGGGTCTAGCGGGAAACTACGAGCAGTACTTC. Its protein product is CASSFKGRPGLAGNYEQYF.

This clonotype was picked up a small number of times. V gene TRBV6-1 combines with J gene TRBJ2-2; perhaps D is TRBD1 or TRBD2 (7 bases each). This CDR3 has 17 amino acids. Per germline, CDR1 MNHNS and CDR2 SASEGT. The V end was cut by 2 bases, the J end by 1 base, with 14 bases between. DNA of the CDR3: TGTGCCAGCAGTGAAATACCCAGGGGGGGGAACACCGGGGAGCTGTTTTTT. This gives the protein CASSEIPRGGNTGELFF.

The genes are TRBV19 and TRBJ1-2; possible D gene TRBD1, 6 bases. This CDR3 has 13 amino acids. Germline values: CDR1 LNHDA, CDR2 SQIVND (reference sequence). The ends were cut back, 7 bases at V and 5 bases at J, with 14 bases in the middle. CDR3 region: CASTRTVEYGYTF. The CDR3 DNA is TGTGCCAGTACAAGGACAGTAGAATATGGCTACACCTTC. Drawing the rest from reference TRBV19 and TRBJ1-2, the complete variable domain is DGGITQSPKYLFRKEGQNVTLSCEQNLNHDAMYWYRQDPGQGLRLIYYSQIVNDFQKGDIAEGYSVSREKKESFPLTVTSAQKNPTAFYLCASTRTVEYGYTFGSGTRLTVV.

This clonotype was picked up many times. The chain has TRBV11-1 and TRBJ1-1; the D is unclear. CDR1 is SGHAT and CDR2 is FQDESV in the germline V gene (reference sequence). The V and J ends lost 3 bases and 1 base respectively, with 6 bases between them. CDR3 length: 13 residues. CDR3 in DNA: TGTGCCAGCAGCTTTGTACCGAACACTGAAGCTTTCTTT. It translates to CASSFVPNTEAFF.

This clonotype showed up many times. The gene calls are TRBV12-3 or TRBV12-4 and TRBJ2-1; D perhaps matches TRBD2 (6 bases). V shed 6 bases and J shed 4 bases, with 10 bases lying between them. This CDR3 spans 13 amino acids. CDR3: CASRPLAYNEQFF. CDR3 coding DNA: TGTGCCAGCAGACCCCTAGCGTACAATGAGCAGTTCTTC.

The sample holds a few counts of this clonotype. V is TRBV12-3 or TRBV12-4 and J is TRBJ2-4; 12 nucleotides match TRBD1. The V gene end was trimmed by 5 bases and the J gene end by 8 bases; junction bases not matched to a gene: 13. The length of the CDR3 is 17 residues. Here the CDR3 reads CASSLPPGQGASYIQYF. CDR3 DNA: TGTGCCAGCAGTCTTCCCCCGGGACAGGGGGCGAGTTACATTCAGTACTTC.

In this sample, this clonotype turned up a few times. This chain links TRBV5-6 with TRBJ1-1, with D uncertain. The CDR3 extends over 15 amino acids. Trimming left V 0 bases short and J 6 bases short, with 15 bases between. In germline, CDR1 is SGHDT, CDR2 YYEEEE. CDR3 region: CASSLASRLQSEAFF. The CDR3 DNA reads as TGTGCCAGCAGCTTGGCGTCGAGGCTACAATCTGAAGCTTTCTTT.

In its sample, this clonotype was seen many times. J is TRBJ2-1 and V is TRBV2, with D unclear. The CDR3 extends over 12 amino acids. Germline lookup yields CDR1 SNHLY and CDR2 FYNNEI. The V and J ends lost 9 bases and 6 bases respectively, with 12 bases between them. The CDR3 nucleotides are TGTGCCAGTGAAGGAGAAGTCAATGAGCAGTTCTTC. Protein product: CASEGEVNEQFF.

This clonotype has at least ten counts. The V call is TRBV7-6, the J call TRBJ2-7; D unclear. The CDR3 runs to 14 residues. The V gene's germline CDR1 is SGHVS and CDR2 FNYEAQ. Trimming stripped 1 base from V and 2 bases from J, with 9 bases between. The CDR3 reads CASSLDAGPYEQYF. The CDR3 DNA is TGTGCCAGCAGCTTAGATGCAGGCCCCTACGAGCAGTACTTC.

The chain carries TRBV12-3 or TRBV12-4 and TRBJ2-7, with 10 nucleotides matching TRBD1. The CDR3 has 14 amino acids. After removal of 7 bases from V and 5 bases from J, the junction contained 8 bases not matched to a gene. This chain's CDR3 is CASTSDRGKDEQYF. CDR3 DNA: TGTGCCAGCACCTCGGACAGGGGGAAGGACGAGCAGTACTTC.

To note about this clonotype: The germline gene is not matched at one end of the junction; a read error may be the cause. The rearrangement joins TRBV3-1 to TRBJ2-1; D gene uncertain. The CDR3 spans 16 residues. Looked up from germline, CDR1 is LGHDT and CDR2 is YNNKEL (reference sequence). DNA of the CDR3: TGTGCCAGCAGCCGTCAGACGACGACCGGATACAATGGGCAGTTCTTC. Residues: CASSRQTTTGYNGQFF.

This clonotype showed up many times. The chain couples TRBV7-3 to TRBJ2-1; the match to TRBD2 covers 7 bases. This CDR3 comprises 18 residues. CDR1 and CDR2 (germline): SGHTA, FQGTGA. The V segment lost 8 bases and the J segment 6 bases; nucleotides outside the gene matches: 22. DNA for the CDR3: TGTGCCAGCTCCAACTGGGAGACTAGCCCAAAGGACTTCAATGAGCAGTTCTTC. It specifies CASSNWETSPKDFNEQFF.

This clonotype was seen at least ten times. This sequence joins TRBV30 and TRBJ2-1; 7 bases map to TRBD1. Trimming cost V 1 base and J 7 bases; bases outside gene matches: 10. CDR3 length: 15 residues. Germline loops: CDR1 GTSNPN, CDR2 SVGIG (reference sequence). CDR3 region: CAWSATGVAGNEQFF. The DNA for the CDR3 is TGTGCCTGGAGTGCTACAGGGGTTGCCGGTAATGAGCAGTTCTTC.

The CDR3 sequence is CASSKGQGATDTQYF. As DNA, the CDR3 is TGTGCCAGCAGTAAGGGACAGGGGGCCACAGATACGCAGTATTTT. The V call is TRBV9, the J call TRBJ2-3, with 12 bases identical to TRBD1. Germline V gene sequence: CDR1 SGDLS, CDR2 YYNGEE. CDR3 length: 15 amino acids. The V gene end was trimmed by 5 bases and the J gene end by 2 bases; junction bases not matched to a gene: 3.